This TCR beta chain was identified in a study of blood T cells in healthy people across ages. The CDR3 runs to 16 residues. V lost 4 bases to trimming and J lost 5 bases; unmatched junction nucleotides: 9. Germline values: CDR1 MGHRA, CDR2 YSYEKL. This clonotype turned up a few times. Its antigen is unidentified. A second PCR of about 7 to 11 cycles used a sample-barcoded 5' primer and a J-beta primer mix. One entry per CDR3 protein, called by TCRdb with MiXCR from the 5' RACE reads. The table has about 720,000 distinct CDR3 sequences, roughly 25% seen once. Overall study findings and caveats: Roughly linearly, TCR beta diversity per million T cells fell as age increased.

The same data also contributed to another study, on T cells of mothers and their children. That report notes: The output of TCR recombination is shaped by thymic selection similarly in related and unrelated pairs. Compared with unrelated pairs, related mother-child pairs had slightly higher, non-significant overlap.

The TCR comes from a boy younger than 18 in good health. The source material was blood. V usage is TRBV4-1 and J usage is TRBJ1-5; 9 nucleotides match TRBD1. CDR3 sequence: CASSPQQGALYQPQHF. As DNA, the CDR3 is TGCGCCAGCAGCCCACAACAGGGGGCCCTATATCAGCCCCAGCATTTT.